These T cell receptor beta chains were read from a single sample in a study of control samples from healthy donors and cancer patients. Generated by immunoSEQ multiplex PCR, the TCRdb table keeps only in-frame clones and is missing some. This repertoire shows 95,000 to 150,000 clones, roughly nine tenths found once; its top ten account for around 7.6%. Sequencing was done on a sample of blood. The receptors were sampled from a young woman in good health. CDR3s include the opening cysteine and the closing phenylalanine or tryptophan. D genes are given only for firm matches. Clone size is stated in some rows and not others, as once, few, many or a class when expanded.

>TRBD1|once|14|TRBV2|TRBJ1-2
TGTGCCAGCACTTCAACAGGGGCTAACTATGGCTACACCTTC
CASTSTGANYGYTF
>.|.|15|TRBV23-1|TRBJ2-7
TGCGCCAGCATCCCACTCCAGGGGCACTCCTACGAGCAGTACTTC
CASIPLQGHSYEQYF
>.|.|15|TRBV19|TRBJ1-5
TGTGCCAGTAGTATGAAACGGTATAGCAATCAGCCCCAGCATTTT
CASSMKRYSNQPQHF
>TRBD2|.|14|TRBV6-6|TRBJ2-5
TGTGCCAGCAGTTACCCCGGGGGGGCTGAGACCCAGTACTTC
CASSYPGGAETQYF
>.|.|15|TRBV5-6|TRBJ1-5
TGTGCCAGCAGCTTGCGGGGACCTATCAATCAGCCCCAGCATTTT
CASSLRGPINQPQHF
>.|.|15|TRBV28|TRBJ1-3
TGTGCCAGCAGTTTTGCCCGATACTCTGGAAACACCATATATTTT
CASSFARYSGNTIYF
>.|.|14|TRBV19|TRBJ2-7
TGTGCCAGTAGTTTCGACAGCCGTGGCTACGAGCAGTACTTC
CASSFDSRGYEQYF
>.|.|14|TRBV24-1|TRBJ1-1
TGTGCCACCAGTGAGCCGGACATGAACACTGAAGCTTTCTTT
CATSEPDMNTEAFF
>.|.|15|TRBV27|TRBJ1-1
TGTGCCAGCAGTTCGGACGTCCGTAATAACACTGAAGCTTTCTTT
CASSSDVRNNTEAFF
>.|.|16|TRBV28|TRBJ2-3
TGTGCCAGCAGTTTGGCTAGCCTCGGACCCAGAGATACGCAGTATTTT
CASSLASLGPRDTQYF
>.|.|15|TRBV28|TRBJ1-5
TGTGCCAGCGAGGGGGGGAGAAGTATGAGTCAGCCCCAGCATTTT
CASEGGRSMSQPQHF
>TRBD1|.|16|TRBV7-9|TRBJ2-7
TGTGCCAGCCATCCCTGGACAGGGTGGGAACTCTACGAGCAGTACTTC
CASHPWTGWELYEQYF
>.|once|11|TRBV2|TRBJ1-2
TGTGCCAGCAAGGAGAAATATGGCTACACCTTC
CASKEKYGYTF
>.|.|15|TRBV7-2|TRBJ2-5
TGTGCCAGCAGCTTCAGTAGCGGACTCCAAGAGACCCAGTACTTC
CASSFSSGLQETQYF
>.|.|14|TRBV7-9|TRBJ1-6
TGTGCCAGCAGCTTAGGGGTATGGGGATCACCCCTCCACTTT
CASSLGVWGSPLHF
>.|once|16|TRBV4-3|TRBJ2-3
TGCGCCAGCAGCCAAGGAGGGTTCGGAAGCACAGATACGCAGTATTTT
CASSQGGFGSTDTQYF
>.|.|16|TRBV3-1/TRBV3-2|TRBJ2-7
TGTGCCAGCAGCCAAGAAGGACTAAGCGGGCTTTACGAGCAGTACTTC
CASSQEGLSGLYEQYF
>.|.|15|TRBV19|TRBJ2-1
TGTGCCAGTAGTTGGGGCGCGGCGGGGAGGAATGAGCAGTTCTTC
CASSWGAAGRNEQFF
>TRBD2|.|17|TRBV6-2/TRBV6-3|TRBJ2-2
TGTGCCAGCAGTTACTCACGGGGGGGCGCGAACACCGGGGAGCTGTTTTTT
CASSYSRGGANTGELFF
>.|.|16|TRBV25-1|TRBJ2-2
TGTGCCAGCAGTAAACAGGGAACGGTGAACACCGGGGAGCTGTTTTTT
CASSKQGTVNTGELFF
>.|.|18|TRBV21-1|TRBJ1-2
TGTGCCAGCAGCATTCGAAGGGACAGGCCTACTACTAACTATGGCTACACCTTC
CASSIRRDRPTTNYGYTF
>TRBD1|.|15|TRBV28|TRBJ2-5
TGTGCCAGCAGTCCGACGACAGGGTTATCAAAGACCCAGTACTTC
CASSPTTGLSKTQYF
>TRBD2|.|15|TRBV27|TRBJ2-3
TGTGCCAGCAGTTTACCTAGCGGGGGATCAGATACGCAGTATTTT
CASSLPSGGSDTQYF
>.|once|14|TRBV28|TRBJ1-2
TGTGCCAGCAGACCGGCAAACTGGAAGCGTGGCTACACCTTC
CASRPANWKRGYTF
>.|.|15|TRBV6-5|TRBJ2-7
TGTGCCAGCACCGGAGGAGGGGGGAAGGGGCTCGAGCAGTACTTC
CASTGGGGKGLEQYF
>.|once|12|TRBV5-4|TRBJ2-1
TGTGCCAGCAATCCAGGCGGCAATGAGCAGTTCTTC
CASNPGGNEQFF
>.|once|16|TRBV28|TRBJ2-3
TGTGCCAGCAGTTCTCCTCAGGGAGGTGGTGCAGATACGCAGTATTTT
CASSSPQGGGADTQYF
>TRBD2|.|19|TRBV14|TRBJ2-2
TGTGCCAGCAGCCAAATGGAGACTAGCGGGAGAGGGGGCGCCGGGGAGCTGTTTTTT
CASSQMETSGRGGAGELFF
>.|.|14|TRBV7-2|TRBJ1-2
TGTGCCAGCAGCTTAATTAACGTAGGCAATGGCTACACCTTC
CASSLINVGNGYTF
>.|.|16|TRBV6-2/TRBV6-3|TRBJ1-1
TGTGCCAGCAGTTACGGGGCTCATCGGGCACACACTGAAGCTTTCTTT
CASSYGAHRAHTEAFF
>.|.|11|TRBV21-1|TRBJ1-2
TGTGCCAGCAGCAAAGTCAGTCCGGGGGTCTTC
CASSKVSPGVF
>.|few|13|TRBV29-1|TRBJ1-1
TGCAGCGCTGACGGACAGTTGAACACTGAAGCTTTCTTT
CSADGQLNTEAFF
>TRBD2|.|17|TRBV30|TRBJ2-3
TGTGCCTGGAGTGTAAGGGTAGCGGGTACTAGCACAGATACGCAGTATTTT
CAWSVRVAGTSTDTQYF
>.|.|15|TRBV5-4|TRBJ2-3
TGTGCCAGCACGCCCTCCCCCCTGAGGGAAGATACGCAGTATTTT
CASTPSPLREDTQYF
>.|.|16|TRBV7-2|TRBJ2-1
TGTGCCAGCACCCCTCTGGCGCTTGGGGGTATCGATGAGCAGTTCTTC
CASTPLALGGIDEQFF
>.|.|13|TRBV29-1|TRBJ1-6
TGCAGCGTTGGACACTCTTATAATTCACCCCTCCACTTT
CSVGHSYNSPLHF
>.|.|15|TRBV2|TRBJ1-6
TGTGCCAGCAGTATGGGAAGCTCCTATAATTCACCCCTCCACTTT
CASSMGSSYNSPLHF
>TRBD1|.|21|TRBV28|TRBJ2-2
TGTGCCAGCAGTTTCCCCCCACACCATTTAAGACAGGGAAAGGGAGCCGGGGAGCTGTTTTTT
CASSFPPHHLRQGKGAGELFF
>.|.|15|TRBV6-2/TRBV6-3|TRBJ1-5
TGTGCCAGCAGTGCCGGGACTCCCGGCAATCAGCCCCAGCATTTT
CASSAGTPGNQPQHF
>.|.|17|TRBV5-4|TRBJ2-6
TGTGCCAGCAGCCGTAAAACCAGGAGCTCTGGGGCCAACGTCCTGACTTTC
CASSRKTRSSGANVLTF
>.|once|15|TRBV19|TRBJ1-5
TGTGCCAGTACCCCGGGGCGGCAGGGCAATCAGCCCCAGCATTTT
CASTPGRQGNQPQHF
>.|.|13|TRBV18|TRBJ2-2
TGTGCCAGCTCACCCCCGAACACCGGGGAGCTGTTTTTT
CASSPPNTGELFF
>TRBD2|.|14|TRBV30|TRBJ2-7
TGTGCCTGGACGGACGGACTAGCGGTCTACGAGCAGTACTTC
CAWTDGLAVYEQYF
>.|once|11|TRBV7-8|TRBJ2-5
TGTGCCAGTGCGACAGAAGAGACCCAGTACTTC
CASATEETQYF
>TRBD1|.|17|TRBV6-2/TRBV6-3|TRBJ2-2
TGTGCCAGCAGTCCCCATACCGGGACAGGGGACACCGGGGAGCTGTTTTTT
CASSPHTGTGDTGELFF
>TRBD2|.|18|TRBV3-1/TRBV3-2|TRBJ2-3
TGTGCCAGCAGCCAAGCGCCGGGACTAGCGTCTAGCACAGATACGCAGTATTTT
CASSQAPGLASSTDTQYF
>.|.|14|TRBV20-1|TRBJ2-7
TGCAGTGCTAGTTCGGCGGGCCCGCCTGGCGAGCAGTACTTC
CSASSAGPPGEQYF